This T cell receptor (beta chain) was sequenced during a study of immune evolution from preneoplasia to lung adenocarcinoma. Germline CDR1 reads SGHDN; CDR2 reads FVKESK. The V end was cut by 4 bases, the J end by 4 bases, with 19 bases between. The CDR3 loop spans 16 amino acids. Profiled with immunoSEQ multiplex PCR; TCRdb holds only in-frame clones, not every one. The sample carries over 6,000 clones, approximately 78% recorded once. Sequencing used FFPE invasive lung adenocarcinoma tissue. The chain is built from TRBV14 and TRBJ1-1; weak D call: TRBD1 (6 bases). The sequence was obtained from a person aged 50 to 59 with lung adenocarcinoma. The CDR3 DNA sequence: TGTGCCAGCAGCCCAATCGCCTGGCAGGGGTTCACTGAAGCTTTCTTT. Its protein is CASSPIAWQGFTEAFF.